Each of the 22 T cell receptor beta chains below was sequenced from the same sample in a study of T cell responses to AZD1222 COVID-19 vaccine. The protocol was immunoSEQ multiplex PCR, while the TCRdb copy is restricted to in-frame clones and leaves out a portion. The data hold roughly 150,000 clones, with about nine tenths observed a single time. The source was peripheral blood, collected 28 days after the second AZD1222 dose. The source of these receptors is an adult who received the AZD1222 COVID-19 vaccine.

This clone was counted a single time. The CDR3 DNA is TGTGCCAGCAGTTACCCGGGGACAGGGGGAGAGACCCAGTACTTC. Encoded protein: CASSYPGTGGETQYF. This chain joins TRBV5-8 and TRBJ2-5, with TRBD1 identical over 11 bases. J lost 4 bases, V lost 5 bases, and 7 bases had no gene match. There are 15 residues in the CDR3. CDR1 and CDR2 from the germline V gene are SGHTS and YDEGEE.

V and J are TRBV5-1 and TRBJ2-3; D remains ambiguous. The V gene lost 1 base and the J gene lost 4 bases, with 10 bases spanning the gap. Per germline, CDR1 SGHRS and CDR2 YFSETQ. The CDR3 extends over 14 amino acids. The CDR3 region has the DNA TGCGCCAGCAGCTTGAGTCTACTCCCAGATACGCAGTATTTT. Translated: CASSLSLLPDTQYF.

V and J are TRBV6-1 and TRBJ2-1, with 11 bases fitting TRBD2. The germline CDR1 and CDR2 sequences are MNHNS and SASEGT. CDR3 length: 21 amino acids. V lost 0 bases, J lost 8 bases, and 21 bases stayed unmatched. CDR3 in amino acids: CASSEAIHWTSGFPTTYEQFF. CDR3 sequence (DNA): TGTGCCAGCAGTGAAGCCATACACTGGACTAGCGGGTTTCCTACTACTTATGAGCAGTTCTTC.

The chain links TRBV2 to TRBJ1-3, with TRBD1 identical over 7 bases. CDR3 size: 14 residues. V trimming: 4 bases; J trimming: 2 bases; junction bases outside the gene matches: 2. Per germline, CDR1 SNHLY and CDR2 FYNNEI. CDR3 in amino acids: CASSVDRAGNTIYF. The CDR3 nucleotides are TGTGCCAGCAGTGTCGACAGGGCTGGAAACACCATATATTTT.

The sample holds one count of this clone. The chain has TRBV7-2 and TRBJ2-1; D is perhaps TRBD1 (6 bases). The length of the CDR3 is 15 residues. Trimming cost V 0 bases and J 10 bases, with 16 bases left between them. Looked up from germline, CDR1 is SGHTA and CDR2 is FQGNSA. For the CDR3, the DNA is TGTGCCAGCAGCTTAGCCTATGTCAGGGGTGTCGAGCAGTTCTTC. Translating gives CASSLAYVRGVEQFF. The full variable domain, rest sourced from reference TRBV7-2 and TRBJ2-1, is GAGVSQSPSNKVTEKGKDVELRCDPISGHTALYWYRQSLGQGLEFLIYFQGNSAPDKSGLPSDRFSAERTGGSVSTLTIQRTQQEDSAVYLCASSLAYVRGVEQFFGPGTRLTVL.

This clone was seen a handful of times. V and J are TRBV21-1 and TRBJ1-5. TRBV21-1 is a recognized pseudogene. The CDR3 has 19 residues. The CDR3 DNA sequence: TGTGCCAGCAGCAATCAATCCGGGGGCGACATTTATAGCAATCAGCCCCAGCATTTT. It encodes CASSNQSGGDIYSNQPQHF.

The chain joins TRBV2 to TRBJ2-3; D remains unclear. CDR1 SNHLY and CDR2 FYNNEI come from the germline V gene. Deletions cut 6 bases from V and 3 bases from J, with 10 bases between. This CDR3 has 13 residues. For the CDR3, the DNA is TGTGCCAGCAGGGCCCGAACGACAGATACGCAGTATTTT. It is translated as CASRARTTDTQYF.

The rearrangement uses TRBV11-2 and TRBJ2-1, with 11 bases aligning to TRBD2. Germline CDR1 and CDR2: SGHAT and FQNNGV. This CDR3 comprises 17 residues. V shed 3 bases and J 6 bases; nucleotides not matched to a gene: 10. In DNA form, the CDR3 reads TGTGCCAGCAGCTTCGTTACCCTAGCGGGGGGACTCAATGAGCAGTTCTTC. Translated: CASSFVTLAGGLNEQFF.

The chain combines TRBV18 with TRBJ2-7; D is unresolved. Trimming shortened V by 2 bases and J by 5 bases, and 4 bases separated the two germline ends. The CDR3 is 11 amino acids. The germline V gene has CDR1 KGHSH and CDR2 LQKENI. The CDR3: CASSPNNEQYF. Here the CDR3 DNA reads TGTGCCAGCTCACCAAACAACGAGCAGTACTTC. Full variable domain (missing parts from reference TRBV18 and TRBJ2-7): NAGVMQNPRHLVRRRGQEARLRCSPMKGHSHVYWYRQLPEEGLKFMVYLQKENIIDESGMPKERFSAEFPKEGPSILRIQQVVRGDSAAYFCASSPNNEQYFGPGTRLTVT.

The chain uses TRBV30 and TRBJ2-4; TRBD2 is a possible D gene (6 bases). In germline, CDR1 is GTSNPN, CDR2 SVGIG (reference sequence). The V end was cut by 5 bases, the J end by 11 bases, with 16 bases between. This CDR3 has 12 residues. The CDR3 DNA is TGTGCCTGGGCTCGCGGGGTAGCGCTTCAGTACTTC. Its protein is CAWARGVALQYF.

The J gene is TRBJ1-4, the V gene TRBV6-5; D may be TRBD1 (5 bases). The length of the CDR3 is 14 residues. V was pared by 4 bases and J by 3 bases, with 9 bases between. Looked up from germline, CDR1 is MNHEY and CDR2 is SVGAGI. The CDR3 region is CASSWDGSNEKLFF. Here the CDR3 DNA reads TGTGCCAGCAGTTGGGACGGATCTAATGAAAAACTGTTTTTT.

The V and J genes are TRBV6-1 and TRBJ1-3; the D is unclear. CDR3 length: 15 residues. Germline V gene data show CDR1 as MNHNS and CDR2 as SASEGT. The V gene lost 1 base and the J gene lost 0 bases, with 7 bases spanning the gap. Written as DNA, the CDR3 is TGTGCCAGCAGTGAAGTGGTTAGCTCTGGAAACACCATATATTTT. Its translation is CASSEVVSSGNTIYF.

This clone was seen a single time. The chain has TRBV15 and TRBJ2-7, with D tentatively TRBD2 (5 bases). The CDR3 is made up of 13 amino acids. Between the trimmed V and J ends, which lost 8 bases and 5 bases, there was a span of 16 bases. Germline V CDR1 and CDR2: LNHNV, YYDKDF (reference sequence). CDR3 DNA: TGTGCCACCCGCAAGACACCGGGGAACGAGCAGTACTTC. Its protein is CATRKTPGNEQYF.

The gene calls are TRBV5-1 and TRBJ2-3; D unresolved. The germline CDR1 and CDR2 sequences are SGHRS and YFSETQ. This CDR3 contains 15 residues. V lost 0 bases and J 0 bases, leaving 8 bases between the germline ends. The CDR3 nucleotides read TGCGCCAGCAGCTTGGTGTCACCTAGCACAGATACGCAGTATTTT. Encoded protein: CASSLVSPSTDTQYF.

CDR3 coding DNA: TGTGCCAGCAGATCCGGGACAGGGGGCCCTGATGATTCACCCCTCCACTTT. Translation: CASRSGTGGPDDSPLHF. This chain connects TRBV28 to TRBJ1-6; 12 bases fit TRBD1. Germline CDR1 MDHEN, CDR2 SYDVKM. The CDR3 runs 17 residues. The V gene end was trimmed by 6 bases and the J gene end by 8 bases; junction bases not matched to a gene: 11. The full variable domain, with the rest looked up from reference TRBV28 and TRBJ1-6, is DVKVTQSSRYLVKRTGEKVFLECVQDMDHENMFWYRQDPGLGLRLIYFSYDVKMKEKGDIPEGYSVSREKKERFSLILESASTNQTSMYLCASRSGTGGPDDSPLHFGNGTRLTVT.

The V gene is TRBV6-5, the J gene TRBJ1-2, with a tentative D call TRBD1 (6 bases). The germline V gene encodes CDR1 MNHEY and CDR2 SVGAGI. The CDR3 runs 14 residues. Trimming stripped 2 bases from V and 3 bases from J, with 10 bases between. The CDR3 here is CASSYGRGDYGYTF. CDR3 coding DNA: TGTGCCAGCAGTTACGGCAGGGGCGACTATGGCTACACCTTC.

The chain couples TRBV28 to TRBJ1-2; no firm D call. Germline CDR1 MDHEN, CDR2 SYDVKM. The CDR3 runs to 12 residues. Trimming removed 10 bases at V and 2 bases at J, with 11 bases between. For the CDR3, the DNA is TGTGCCACCCGACCCTTCAACTATGGCTACACCTTC. This encodes CATRPFNYGYTF.

This clone showed up just once. The V gene is TRBV24-1, the J gene TRBJ2-3, with TRBD1 identical over 10 bases. This CDR3 spans 14 amino acids. The junction had 3 bases not matched to a gene; V was cut back by 7 bases and J by 3 bases. CDR1 KGHDR and CDR2 SFDVKD come from the germline V gene. CDR3 protein: CATRRGQGTDTQYF. In DNA form, the CDR3 reads TGTGCCACCAGGAGGGGACAGGGGACAGATACGCAGTATTTT.

The chain has TRBV15 and TRBJ2-3; 7 bases agree with TRBD2. The ends lost 3 bases at V and 4 bases at J; junction bases unmatched: 7. Germline V gene data show CDR1 as LNHNV and CDR2 as YYDKDF (reference sequence). The CDR3 is made up of 15 amino acids. CDR3 amino acids: CATSSLLGGADTQYF. CDR3 sequence (DNA): TGTGCCACCAGCAGCCTTCTTGGGGGGGCAGATACGCAGTATTTT.

The CDR3, as DNA: TGTGCCAGCAGACCCGGACTAGCGGGGGGTGGCTCCTACAATGAGCAGTTCTTC. Translated, it gives CASRPGLAGGGSYNEQFF. The chain uses TRBV5-4 and TRBJ2-1, with 14 bases matching TRBD2. The CDR3 is 18 amino acids. Losses at the gene ends were 5 bases for V and 0 bases for J; bases not matched to a gene: 7. Germline values: CDR1 SGHNT, CDR2 YYREEE (reference sequence).

The rearrangement joins TRBV5-1 to TRBJ2-3, with D possibly TRBD2 on 5 matching bases. Germline V CDR1 and CDR2: SGHRS, YFSETQ. With 1 base removed from V and 0 bases from J, the gap between germline ends came to 9 bases. The CDR3 spans 15 residues. The CDR3 here is CASSLRRVSTDTQYF. The CDR3 coding sequence is TGCGCCAGCAGCTTGCGGCGGGTGAGCACAGATACGCAGTATTTT.

V and J are TRBV5-8 and TRBJ1-5; D is unclear. V lost 1 base and J 5 bases, leaving 4 bases between the germline ends. The CDR3 extends over 12 amino acids. The V gene's germline CDR1 is SGHTS and CDR2 YDEGEE. CDR3 region: CASSLWDQPQHF. The CDR3 bases are TGTGCCAGCAGCTTGTGGGATCAGCCCCAGCATTTT.